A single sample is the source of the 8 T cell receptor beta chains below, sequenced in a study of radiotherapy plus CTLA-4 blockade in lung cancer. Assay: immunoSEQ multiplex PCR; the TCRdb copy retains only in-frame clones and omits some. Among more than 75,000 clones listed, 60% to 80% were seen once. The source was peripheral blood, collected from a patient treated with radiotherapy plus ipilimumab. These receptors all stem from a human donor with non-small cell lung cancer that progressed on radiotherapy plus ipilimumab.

For the CDR3, the DNA is TGTGCCAGCAGTTTTGGGGACATTCGGAACTATGGCTACACCTTC. This encodes CASSFGDIRNYGYTF. The chain links TRBV6-6 to TRBJ1-2, with TRBD1 as a possible D gene (6 bases). Per germline, CDR1 MNHNY and CDR2 SVGAGI (reference sequence). The V gene lost 4 bases and the J gene lost 2 bases, with 14 bases spanning the gap. CDR3 length: 15 amino acids.

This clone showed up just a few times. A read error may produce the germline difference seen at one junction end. CDR3 sequence reads: CASSLGTRTSHYNEQFF. DNA for the CDR3: TGCGCCAGCAGTTTGGGTACGAGGACTAGCCACTACAATGAGCAGTTCTTC. J is TRBJ2-1 and V is TRBV5-1; TRBD2 matches at 8 bases. This CDR3 has 17 amino acids. Germline lookup yields CDR1 SGHRS and CDR2 YFSETQ. The whole variable domain, filled in from reference TRBV5-1 and TRBJ2-1, reads KAGVTQTPRYLIKTRGQQVTLSCSPISGHRSVSWYQQTPGQGLQFLFEYFSETQRNKGNFPGRFSGRQFSNSRSEMNVSTLELGDSALYLCASSLGTRTSHYNEQFFGPGTRLTVL.

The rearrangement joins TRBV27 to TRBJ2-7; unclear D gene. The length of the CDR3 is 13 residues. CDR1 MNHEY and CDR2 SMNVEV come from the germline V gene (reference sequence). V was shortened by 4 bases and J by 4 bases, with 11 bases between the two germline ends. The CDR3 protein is CASSYPGPYEQYF. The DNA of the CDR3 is TGTGCCAGCAGTTACCCGGGCCCATACGAGCAGTACTTC.

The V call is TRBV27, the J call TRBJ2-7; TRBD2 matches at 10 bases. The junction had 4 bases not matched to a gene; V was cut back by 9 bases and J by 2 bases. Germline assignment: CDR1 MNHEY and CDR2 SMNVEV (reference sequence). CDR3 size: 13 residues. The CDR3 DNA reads TGTGCCAGTGCCGGGACTAGCGCCTACGAGCAGTACTTC. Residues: CASAGTSAYEQYF.

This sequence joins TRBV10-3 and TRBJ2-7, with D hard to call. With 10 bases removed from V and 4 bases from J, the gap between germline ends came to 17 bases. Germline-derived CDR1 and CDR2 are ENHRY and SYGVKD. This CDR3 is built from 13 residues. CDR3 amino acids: CASHESLSYEQYF. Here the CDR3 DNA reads TGTGCCAGCCATGAGTCTCTGTCGTACGAGCAGTACTTC.

CDR3 DNA sequence: TGTGCCAGCACTTCGGGTGTGGGCTACGAGCAGTACTTC. It translates to CASTSGVGYEQYF. This chain connects TRBV6-1 to TRBJ2-7; no definite D call. This CDR3 spans 13 amino acids. V shed 7 bases and J shed 3 bases, with 13 bases lying between them. Germline CDR1 reads MNHNS; CDR2 reads SASEGT.

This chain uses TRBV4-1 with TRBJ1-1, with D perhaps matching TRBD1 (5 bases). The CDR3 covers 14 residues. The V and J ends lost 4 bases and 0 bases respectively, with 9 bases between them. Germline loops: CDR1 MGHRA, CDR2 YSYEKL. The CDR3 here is CASSPRGMNTEAFF. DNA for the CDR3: TGCGCCAGCAGCCCACGGGGGATGAACACTGAAGCTTTCTTT.

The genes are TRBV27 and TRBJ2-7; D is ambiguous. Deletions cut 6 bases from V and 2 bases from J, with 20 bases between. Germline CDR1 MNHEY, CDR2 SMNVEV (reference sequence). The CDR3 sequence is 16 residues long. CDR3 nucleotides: TGTGCCAGCAGCACCGTTCTAGGGCATGGTGCCTACGAGCAGTACTTC. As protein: CASSTVLGHGAYEQYF.